This T cell receptor (beta chain) comes out of a study of patients and donors after allogeneic stem cell transplantation. CDR3 length: 13 residues. Germline CDR1 is MNHNY and CDR2 is SVGAGI (reference sequence). Between the trimmed V and J ends, which lost 6 bases and 6 bases, there was a span of 15 bases. In TCRdb, the RT-PCR reads were re-called with MiXCR into one record per CDR3 protein. Of a few hundred thousand distinct CDR3 sequences in the sample, around 41% were seen once. Sequenced input: blood, either unsorted or a sorted T cell fraction (not recorded which). This sequence was found in a human donor who was either an allogeneic HSCT recipient or a stem cell or donor lymphocyte infusion donor (not recorded which). It is not recorded whose cells these are; they may come from a transplant donor. This chain joins TRBV6-6 and TRBJ2-7; tentatively, D is TRBD1 (6 bases). The CDR3, as DNA: TGTGCCAGCAGGGGCTACAGGGTCTCCGAGCAGTACTTC. Translating gives CASRGYRVSEQYF.